The 17 T cell receptor beta chains reported below all come from one sample, sequenced in a study of blood T cell repertoires in COVID-19. Measured with immunoSEQ multiplex PCR; TCRdb has only the in-frame clones, and not every one. The sample has about 200,000 clones, about 88% seen once. The sequenced sample consisted of peripheral blood. The origin of the receptors is a man younger than 30 with active or convalescent COVID-19.

V is TRBV18 and J is TRBJ2-1; 9 bases agree with TRBD2. This CDR3 has 13 amino acids. V lost 3 bases and J lost 6; bases outside the gene matches: 0. Germline CDR1 reads KGHSH; CDR2 reads LQKENI. CDR3 sequence: CASSPTSGNEQFF. In nucleotides, the CDR3 is TGTGCCAGCTCACCGACTAGCGGCAATGAGCAGTTCTTC.

The chain carries TRBV2 and TRBJ2-7; D is perhaps TRBD1 (6 bases). Germline V gene data show CDR1 as SNHLY and CDR2 as FYNNEI. The CDR3 consists of 13 residues. The V and J ends lost 5 bases and 6 bases respectively, with 14 bases between them. The DNA of the CDR3 is TGTGCCAGCAGTCGTGAGATCAGGGGCGAGCAGTACTTC. This sequence encodes CASSREIRGEQYF.

The chain has TRBV19 and TRBJ2-7, with 9 bases aligning to TRBD1. With 3 bases clipped from V and 6 bases from J, the junction kept 9 bases outside the gene matches. Germline loops: CDR1 LNHDA, CDR2 SQIVND (reference sequence). This CDR3 comprises 15 residues. The CDR3 DNA follows: TGTGCCAGTAGTATGGGGGGACAGGGTATCCCCGAGCAGTACTTC. Its protein product is CASSMGGQGIPEQYF.

In its sample, this clone was seen many times. V is TRBV11-2 and J is TRBJ2-1; D possibly corresponds to TRBD1 (6 bases). Trimming pared 5 bases from V and 0 bases from J, leaving 14 bases between. The germline V gene has CDR1 SGHAT and CDR2 FQNNGV. The CDR3 has 16 residues. CDR3 loop: CASSGRADSSYNEQFF. DNA for the CDR3: TGTGCCAGCAGCGGGCGGGCGGACAGCTCCTACAATGAGCAGTTCTTC.

The gene calls are TRBV6-1 and TRBJ1-3; D remains ambiguous. The germline gives CDR1 MNHNS, CDR2 SASEGT. There are 16 residues in the CDR3. Trimming shortened V by 2 bases and J by 4 bases, and 15 bases separated the two germline ends. Here the CDR3 reads CASSEIWGVGGNTIYF. The CDR3 region has the DNA TGTGCCAGCAGTGAAATCTGGGGAGTCGGGGGAAACACCATATATTTT.

This chain links TRBV2 with TRBJ1-5; 9 bases line up with TRBD1. The V and J ends lost 7 bases and 5 bases, in that order; junction bases with no gene match: 12. CDR1 is SNHLY and CDR2 is FYNNEI in the germline V gene. The CDR3 sequence is 16 residues long. CDR3 DNA: TGTGCCAGCACCTACATTAAAGACAGGGGGGATCAGCCCCAGCATTTT. Translation: CASTYIKDRGDQPQHF.

The chain carries TRBV5-1 and TRBJ1-2; weak D call: TRBD1 (6 bases). The CDR3 is 13 residues long. With 5 bases removed from V and 3 bases from J, the gap between germline ends came to 11 bases. Germline V CDR1 and CDR2: SGHRS, YFSETQ. CDR3 sequence reads: CASREDSYYGYTF. The CDR3 DNA is TGCGCCAGCAGAGAGGACAGCTACTATGGCTACACCTTC.

The rearrangement links TRBV7-9 to TRBJ2-5; D gene ambiguous. V lost 1 base to trimming and J lost 5 bases, with 5 bases between them. Germline V lookup: CDR1 SEHNR, CDR2 FQNEAQ (reference sequence). The CDR3 consists of 12 residues. CDR3 bases: TGTGCCAGCAGCTTAGATTCTGAGACCCAGTACTTC. It encodes CASSLDSETQYF.

The chain employs TRBV29-1 and TRBJ2-1; 14 nucleotides align to TRBD2. The CDR3 loop spans 14 amino acids. Germline loops: CDR1 SQVTM, CDR2 ANQGSEA. The V and J ends lost 8 bases and 6 bases, in that order; junction bases with no gene match: 6. The CDR3 region is CSMGTSGSFNEQFF. The CDR3 nucleotides read TGCAGCATGGGGACTAGCGGGAGCTTCAATGAGCAGTTCTTC.

This clone appeared once. The chain is built from TRBV6-4 and TRBJ1-1; D gene ambiguous. The V end lost 1 base, the J end lost 1 base, and 4 bases lay between the germline ends. The germline CDR1 and CDR2 sequences are MRHNA and SNTAGT. The CDR3 has 13 residues. The CDR3 sequence: CASSDFKNTEAFF. In nucleotides, the CDR3 is TGTGCCAGCAGTGACTTTAAGAACACTGAAGCTTTCTTT.

The chain recombines TRBV25-1 with TRBJ1-4; D perhaps matches TRBD1 (6 bases). Trimming removed 1 base at V and 7 bases at J, with 13 bases between. CDR3 length equals 15 residues. CDR1 is MGHDK, CDR2 SYGVNS, per germline. CDR3 sequence (DNA): TGTGCCAGCAGTGAATTAGCGGGGGCAAGTGAAAAACTGTTTTTT. This codes for CASSELAGASEKLFF.

The chain employs TRBV30 and TRBJ1-6; D gene unclear. In germline, CDR1 is GTSNPN, CDR2 SVGIG (reference sequence). V was trimmed by 2 bases and J by 0 bases, leaving 5 bases between them. This CDR3 has 14 amino acids. CDR3 sequence reads: CAWSWSSYNSPLHF. In DNA form, the CDR3 reads TGTGCCTGGAGTTGGAGCTCCTATAATTCACCCCTCCACTTT.

The genes are TRBV2 and TRBJ2-1; D not certain. V gave up 4 bases and J gave up 3 bases, with 13 bases separating them. This CDR3 has 15 amino acids. In germline, CDR1 is SNHLY, CDR2 FYNNEI. DNA for the CDR3: TGTGCCAGCAGTGGTTTAGCTCCTTACTACAATGAGCAGTTCTTC. It codes for CASSGLAPYYNEQFF.

This sequence joins TRBV11-1 and TRBJ2-1; TRBD2 agrees at 7 bases. There are 14 residues in the CDR3. CDR1 and CDR2 (germline): SGHAT, FQDESV (reference sequence). After removal of 0 bases from V and 4 bases from J, the junction contained 0 bases not matched to a gene. The CDR3 here is CASSLAGGYNEQFF. The DNA of the CDR3 is TGTGCCAGCAGCTTAGCGGGGGGGTACAATGAGCAGTTCTTC.

The chain couples TRBV10-3 to TRBJ2-1; D is unclear. The V gene's germline CDR1 is ENHRY and CDR2 SYGVKD. The CDR3 totals 13 residues. Trimming removed 2 bases from V and 6 bases from J, with 8 bases in between. The CDR3 is CAISEVHGNEQFF. For the CDR3, the DNA is TGTGCCATCAGTGAGGTTCACGGCAATGAGCAGTTCTTC.

This chain connects TRBV7-9 to TRBJ1-2; D is ambiguous. Between the trimmed V and J ends, which lost 5 bases and 4 bases, there was a span of 23 bases. CDR1 and CDR2 from the germline V gene are SEHNR and FQNEAQ (reference sequence). CDR3 length: 17 residues. The CDR3 protein is CASSRPGSSFRVYGYTF. In DNA form, the CDR3 reads TGTGCCAGCAGCCGACCCGGGTCTTCTTTCCGGGTCTATGGCTACACCTTC.

This chain connects TRBV7-2 to TRBJ1-2; TRBD1 agrees at 7 bases. The V gene's germline CDR1 is SGHTA and CDR2 FQGNSA. The CDR3 is 14 amino acids. The ends lost 5 bases at V and 4 bases at J; junction bases unmatched: 7. This CDR3 is CASSPETGIYGYTF. DNA for the CDR3: TGTGCCAGCAGCCCAGAGACAGGGATCTATGGCTACACCTTC.